This T cell receptor (beta chain) appears in the sequencing data of a study of CD8 T cells in ankylosing spondylitis. Notes on the study in general: Ankylosing spondylitis blood appeared to carry a characteristic TCR beta motif of roughly eight highly homologous variants.

Each TCR beta library was made by quantitative 5'-RACE that incorporated molecular barcodes. TCRdb reanalysed the 5' RACE reads using MiXCR and keeps one entry per CDR3 protein. The sample includes approximately 140,000 distinct CDR3 sequences, approximately 9.7% of them seen just once. This clonotype was detected ten times or more. Its antigen is unidentified. CDR3 length: 15 residues. Per the germline V gene, CDR1 is MGHRA and CDR2 is YSYEKL. Trimming removed 1 base from V and 2 bases from J; junction bases left unmatched: 4. V and J are TRBV4-1 and TRBJ2-5; TRBD2 matches at 7 bases. The sequencing sample was made of blood, either unsorted or a sorted T cell fraction (not recorded which). This TCR was sampled from a male donor with ankylosing spondylitis or in good health (not recorded which). The CDR3 nucleotides read TGCGCCAGCAGCCAAGGGGACTACCTTCAAGAGACCCAGTACTTC. Its translation is CASSQGDYLQETQYF.